The sequence of this T cell receptor (beta chain) was determined in a study of blood T cells in healthy people across ages (dated by TCRdb to about 2015). Some background on the complete study: In model experiments, roughly one uniquely barcoded TCR beta cDNA molecule per two T cells was captured by template switching. Two additional independent replicas of 1 million unique cDNA reads from the same blood draw were analyzed for two donors (one aged 18 to 30 and one aged 80 or older). To avoid experimental bias, donors of different ages were randomly spread across the sequencing lanes. The donors were divided into four age groups: young (average roughly 17 years), middle-aged (approximately 42), aged (roughly 60) and long-lived (nearly 85). To track age-related changes in TCR beta repertoire diversity, the study relied on deep sequencing normalized with unique cDNA molecular identifiers. The study at large found these results: Observed TCR beta diversity correlated strongly with the percentage of naive T cells measured by flow cytometry. Estimates of total diversity based on one million sequenced T cells were regarded as lower bounds and as underestimates. Compared with the aged group, the long-lived group had more naive CD4+ T cells, fewer expanded clones and increased TCR diversity, suggesting age selection. Observed TCR beta diversity per million T cells fell roughly linearly with age, and a significant reduction was already apparent by age roughly 40. Because the CMV infection status of the donors was unknown, age-related changes in expanded clonotypes may potentially have been confounded. Bulk unsorted PBMC profiling prevented conclusive comparison of naive and antigen-experienced compartments.

About this clonotype: Its antigen is unknown. Base quality data are lacking; no much larger clone is found one base away.

In the germline V gene (reference sequence), CDR1 corresponds to LNHNV and CDR2 to YYDKDF. Counted from cysteine to phenylalanine, this CDR3 has 15 amino acids. The retained sequence is limited to the CDR3, 45 bases, with the frame set at the first base. The library was generated by 5' RACE. Reads for this sample came from an Illumina HiSeq 2500. The second PCR ran for roughly 7 to 11 cycles and used a J-beta primer mix along with a sample-barcoded 5' primer. A unique molecular identifier was introduced onto each TCR beta cDNA molecule by a template-switch 5' adaptor carrying 12 random nucleotides. Each sample yielded at least 2.5 million CDR3-containing paired-end reads. First-strand cDNA synthesis was performed from all RNA using the Mint cDNA synthesis kit, with priming by a TRBC-specific oligonucleotide. Following uracil-DNA glycosylase treatment, a first 18-cycle PCR with universal primers M1SS and BC2_uni_R was performed on all cDNA. In the source study's methods: For normalization, 1 million high-quality reads were randomly selected from each sample, with every read carrying a distinct molecular identifier. Instead of being binned into consensus sequences, reads with shared molecular identifiers were discarded. CDR3 identification, clonotype clustering and error correction used MiTCR with a Q25 quality threshold and the strictest error-elimination algorithm. A nonparametric unseen species model with Euler transformation was used to estimate a lower bound on total TCR beta diversity. TCRdb passed the public sequencing reads through fastp at Q25 and MiXCR, retaining productive beta sequences. Rows matching on CDR3 protein sequence are summarized as one entry with the most common DNA and genes. TCRdb's processing, not the study's, gives the V and J calls here. This sample is represented by some 800,000 distinct CDR3 sequences; roughly 44% of them were singletons. The ten top clones hold around 21% of the sample.

Donors were a few dozen systemically healthy Caucasian individuals from Russia aged 6 to 90 years. Roughly 9.5 milliliters of peripheral blood were drawn from each donor into EDTA-treated Vacutainer tubes. Ficoll-Paque density-gradient centrifugation was used to isolate PBMCs, with at least 7 million per sample. Total RNA was extracted from PBMCs with Trizol reagent, with at least 6 micrograms obtained per sample. For every donor, flow cytometry on a PBMC aliquot measured the percentage of naive CD45RAhigh/CD27high T cells. The chain is made from TRBV15 and TRBJ2-4; 9 bases in the junction line up with TRBD2. The end of the DNA is better explained by TRBJ2-5, so the J call may be wrong. The sequencing sample was made of blood. This clonotype was obtained from a man in his 60s in good health. CDR3 region: CATSGVAGDTETQYF. The DNA sequence is as follows: TGTGCCACCAGCGGGGTAGCGGGAGATACAGAGACCCAGTACTTC.